Each of the 19 T cell receptor beta chains below was sequenced from the same sample in a study of blood T cell repertoires in COVID-19. Sequencing was performed with immunoSEQ multiplex PCR; in TCRdb, only in-frame clones are kept and a portion is missing. There are hundreds of thousands of clones in the sample; roughly 90% occur only once, and 2% to 2.5% lies in the top ten. The sample taken for sequencing was PBMCs or T cells enriched from blood (not recorded which). The receptors were gathered from a woman aged 40 to 49 with acute COVID-19.

This clone has a handful of counts. The chain links TRBV7-2 to TRBJ2-3; D uncertain. This CDR3 has 13 amino acids. Between the trimmed V and J ends, which lost 4 bases and 4 bases, there was a span of 9 bases. CDR1 is SGHTA and CDR2 is FQGNSA in the germline V gene. The CDR3 nucleotides read TGTGCCAGCAGCTACATAGCCTCAGATACGCAGTATTTT. Translating it yields CASSYIASDTQYF.

This sequence joins TRBV5-1 and TRBJ1-1; 9 bases fit TRBD1. The V segment lost 4 bases and the J segment 5 bases; nucleotides outside the gene matches: 12. The CDR3 runs to 16 residues. Germline V gene sequence: CDR1 SGHRS, CDR2 YFSETQ. Here the CDR3 reads CASSRNPQGAGTEAFF. CDR3 in DNA: TGCGCCAGCAGCCGAAACCCACAGGGGGCAGGGACTGAAGCTTTCTTT.

With respect to this clone: This same CDR3 is encoded by further DNA sequences in the sample. The chain uses TRBV19 and TRBJ1-5; D unresolved. CDR1 LNHDA and CDR2 SQIVND come from the germline V gene (reference sequence). This CDR3 is 13 amino acids long. The V end was cut by 6 bases, the J end by 0 bases, with 6 bases between. CDR3 nucleotides: TGTGCCAGTAGCCCGTATAGCAATCAGCCCCAGCATTTT. This sequence encodes CASSPYSNQPQHF.

This chain links TRBV4-1 with TRBJ1-3; 7 positions match TRBD1. This CDR3 comprises 17 residues. Germline CDR1 MGHRA, CDR2 YSYEKL. V gave up 9 bases and J gave up 0 bases; unmatched junction bases: 14. This CDR3 is CARVRKTGIISGNTIYF. The CDR3 nucleotides read TGCGCCAGGGTGAGAAAGACAGGGATCATCTCTGGAAACACCATATATTTT.

The rearrangement links TRBV18 to TRBJ2-3, with D possibly being TRBD1 (5 bases). Germline V lookup: CDR1 KGHSH, CDR2 LQKENI. The CDR3 is made up of 17 amino acids. The V gene lost 1 base and the J gene lost 4 bases, with 18 bases spanning the gap. The CDR3 spells CASSPRARTSVADTQYF. DNA of the CDR3: TGTGCCAGCTCACCACGCGCTAGGACATCGGTCGCAGATACGCAGTATTTT.

J is TRBJ1-2 and V is TRBV10-3; D ambiguous. Trimming took 3 bases from V and 4 from J, leaving 9 bases between them. This CDR3 contains 13 residues. Germline CDR1 ENHRY, CDR2 SYGVKD. In DNA, the CDR3 is TGTGCCATCAGTGAAAATCTCGGCTATGGCTACACCTTC. Translated: CAISENLGYGYTF.

The gene calls are TRBV20-1 and TRBJ2-7, with D unresolved. V dropped 3 bases and J dropped 3 bases, with 6 bases sitting between them. Germline CDR1 DFQATT, CDR2 SNEGSKA (reference sequence). The CDR3 sequence is 11 residues long. In DNA form, the CDR3 reads TGCAGTGCTAGTATCAGCTACGAGCAGTACTTC. As protein: CSASISYEQYF.

The CDR3 sequence: CASTTSGGRTEAFF. CDR3 nucleotide sequence: TGTGCCAGCACTACATCGGGGGGTCGAACTGAAGCTTTCTTT. The V and J genes are TRBV9 and TRBJ1-1; TRBD1 is a possible D gene (5 bases). Trimming took 6 bases from V and 5 from J, leaving 17 bases between them. The V gene's germline CDR1 is SGDLS and CDR2 YYNGEE. This CDR3 spans 14 amino acids.

The J gene is TRBJ1-2, the V gene TRBV9, with 9 bases identical to TRBD1. The CDR3 has 14 amino acids. Looked up from germline, CDR1 is SGDLS and CDR2 is YYNGEE. After removal of 3 bases from V and 4 bases from J, the junction contained 4 bases not matched to a gene. CDR3 sequence: CASSGQGEVYGYTF. The CDR3, as DNA: TGTGCCAGCAGCGGACAGGGGGAAGTCTATGGCTACACCTTC.

V usage is TRBV6-5 and J usage is TRBJ2-1, with a possible D match to TRBD1 (7 bases). Germline CDR1 and CDR2: MNHEY and SVGAGI. The CDR3 totals 11 residues. With 5 bases removed from V and 9 bases from J, the gap between germline ends came to 8 bases. Here the CDR3 reads CASSQGGEQFF. The CDR3 nucleotides are TGTGCCAGCAGTCAGGGGGGTGAGCAGTTCTTC.

The gene calls are TRBV23-1 and TRBJ1-5; 9 nucleotides align to TRBD1. TRBV23-1 is marked as an open reading frame, function uncertain. V trimming: 3 bases; J trimming: 5 bases; junction bases outside the gene matches: 5. CDR3 length equals 15 residues. The CDR3 spells CASSHLGQGHQPQHF. CDR3 DNA sequence: TGCGCCAGCAGTCACCTCGGACAGGGGCATCAGCCCCAGCATTTT.

The genes are TRBV29-1 and TRBJ1-2; D is uncertain. CDR1 and CDR2 (germline): SQVTM, ANQGSEA. The CDR3 is 13 amino acids. V lost 4 bases and J lost 7, with 16 bases in between. Written as DNA, the CDR3 is TGCAGCGTTGCTTGGGGAGGTTCCTTTGGCTACACCTTC. It specifies CSVAWGGSFGYTF.

The V call is TRBV3-1 (or the pseudogene TRBV3-2), the J call TRBJ2-1, with 9 bases fitting TRBD2. The germline V gene has CDR1 LGHDT and CDR2 YNNKEL (reference sequence). This CDR3 contains 16 residues. V dropped 3 bases and J dropped 9; count of bases not matched to a gene: 12. CDR3 sequence reads: CASSQAGLAGRGEQFF. CDR3 in DNA: TGTGCCAGCAGCCAGGCGGGACTAGCCGGTCGCGGTGAGCAGTTCTTC.

V and J are TRBV5-1 and TRBJ1-4, with D maybe TRBD1 (5 bases). The germline V gene encodes CDR1 SGHRS and CDR2 YFSETQ. The CDR3 has 15 residues. Trimming stripped 0 bases from V and 4 bases from J, with 10 bases between. The CDR3 protein is CASSLVGARNEKLFF. The DNA for the CDR3 is TGCGCCAGCAGCTTGGTAGGGGCGCGTAATGAAAAACTGTTTTTT.

The V and J genes are TRBV7-6 and TRBJ2-5; D is uncertain. The CDR3 extends over 13 amino acids. V shed 2 bases and J shed 1 base, with 5 bases lying between them. Germline V lookup: CDR1 SGHVS, CDR2 FNYEAQ. The CDR3 nucleotides are TGTGCCAGCAGCTTATTCTCCCAAGAGACCCAGTACTTC. It specifies CASSLFSQETQYF.

This clone was found a few times. The chain is built from TRBV5-5 and TRBJ2-5; TRBD1 matches 11 bases. The germline CDR1 and CDR2 sequences are SGHKS and YYEKEE (reference sequence). V lost 4 bases to trimming and J lost 5 bases; unmatched junction nucleotides: 7. The CDR3 covers 15 residues. CDR3 region: CASSADRGREETQYF. In nucleotides, the CDR3 is TGTGCCAGCAGCGCGGACAGGGGGCGGGAGGAGACCCAGTACTTC.

The chain combines TRBV5-1 with TRBJ1-6; D possibly corresponds to TRBD1 (5 bases). The CDR3 length is 16 residues. V dropped 3 bases and J dropped 6 bases, with 16 bases sitting between them. Germline V lookup: CDR1 SGHRS, CDR2 YFSETQ. CDR3 sequence reads: CASSWRDLSGNSPLHF. CDR3 sequence (DNA): TGCGCCAGCAGCTGGAGGGACCTAAGCGGTAATTCACCCCTCCACTTT.

The chain recombines TRBV11-2 with TRBJ1-1, with unresolved D. This CDR3 is built from 15 residues. V was pared by 0 bases and J by 0 bases, with 8 bases between. Germline V gene sequence: CDR1 SGHAT, CDR2 FQNNGV. The CDR3: CASSLDFSMNTEAFF. For the CDR3, the DNA is TGTGCCAGCAGCTTAGATTTTAGCATGAACACTGAAGCTTTCTTT.

This clone was detected once. The V call is TRBV5-1, the J call TRBJ2-7; 7 bases map to TRBD1. Trimming cost V 4 bases and J 7 bases; bases outside gene matches: 14. In germline, CDR1 is SGHRS, CDR2 YFSETQ. The CDR3 is made up of 15 amino acids. The CDR3 spells CASSPWDRQGGEQYF. CDR3 DNA sequence: TGCGCCAGCAGCCCGTGGGACCGACAGGGCGGAGAGCAGTACTTC. Full variable domain (missing parts from reference TRBV5-1 and TRBJ2-7): KAGVTQTPRYLIKTRGQQVTLSCSPISGHRSVSWYQQTPGQGLQFLFEYFSETQRNKGNFPGRFSGRQFSNSRSEMNVSTLELGDSALYLCASSPWDRQGGEQYFGPGTRLTVT.